Here is one T cell receptor (beta chain) with its context. Its antigen is not known. The data stem from a study of cytomegalovirus exposure and HLA in healthy donors. This CDR3 comprises 13 residues. Trimming shortened V by 4 bases and J by 9 bases, and 15 bases separated the two germline ends. Germline V gene lookup returns CDR1 MNHEY and CDR2 SVGAGI. Primers for the PCR totalled 60 Vbeta and 13 Jbeta. The repertoire was sequenced with immunoSEQ multiplex PCR; TCRdb's copy has only in-frame clones and lacks some. The sample comprises 65,000 to 75,000 clones, 65% to 70% of which are singletons, and roughly 1.9% rests with the top ten. Study observations and caveats: Per a later analysis, HLA-associated TCR beta chains showed more clonal expansion than other, equally common TCR beta chains.

The sequencing sample was made of PBMCs. This chain connects TRBV6-5 to TRBJ1-1, with TRBD1 as a possible D gene (6 bases). This TCR was recovered from a woman aged 25 to 39 in good health and CMV-seronegative. Written as DNA, the CDR3 is TGTGCCAGCAGTTCCACAGGGACACTACAAGCTTTCTTT. This translates into CASSSTGTLQAFF.